A selection of T cell receptor beta chains follows, all from one sample in a study of beta chain features in type 1 diabetes. TCRdb's table, derived via immunoSEQ multiplex PCR, lists solely in-frame clones and lacks some. The table includes over 300,000 clones, about a tenth detected once. The sequencing sample was made of central memory CD4+ T cells from blood. The receptors were gathered from a man aged 30 to 39 with type 1 diabetes. Each CDR3 is given with its conserved first and last residue. The order of the fields is J gene, D gene, CDR3 length, clone size, V gene, CDR3 protein, CDR3 DNA. The D gene is left open where the match is weak. Part of the rows lack a size; the others show once, few, many or a class for expanded clones.

j_call: TRBJ1-4; d_call: .; cdr3_length: 15; clone_size: few; v_call: TRBV1; cdr3_aa: CTSSQDGGTNEKLFF; cdr3_nt: TGCACCAGCAGCCAAGATGGGGGTACTAATGAAAAACTGTTTTTT
j_call: TRBJ2-1; d_call: .; cdr3_length: 12; clone_size: .; v_call: TRBV6-6; cdr3_aa: CASRDLYNEQFF; cdr3_nt: TGTGCCAGCAGAGATTTATACAATGAGCAGTTCTTC
j_call: TRBJ1-3; d_call: TRBD1; cdr3_length: 17; clone_size: .; v_call: TRBV4-3; cdr3_aa: CASSQEWDSRSGNTIYF; cdr3_nt: TGCGCCAGCAGCCAAGAATGGGACAGCCGATCTGGAAACACCATATATTTT
j_call: TRBJ2-7; d_call: .; cdr3_length: 14; clone_size: .; v_call: TRBV27; cdr3_aa: CASSARGTSYEQYF; cdr3_nt: TGTGCCAGCAGTGCTCGGGGTACCTCCTACGAGCAGTACTTC
j_call: TRBJ2-1; d_call: .; cdr3_length: 14; clone_size: few; v_call: TRBV4-3; cdr3_aa: CASSQDYRAISFFF; cdr3_nt: TGCGCCAGCAGCCAAGATTACAGGGCAATCTCTTTCTTCTTC
j_call: TRBJ2-7; d_call: .; cdr3_length: 13; clone_size: few; v_call: TRBV28; cdr3_aa: CASSLVQSYEQYF; cdr3_nt: TGTGCCAGCAGTTTGGTACAGTCTTACGAGCAGTACTTC
j_call: TRBJ1-3; d_call: .; cdr3_length: 15; clone_size: few; v_call: TRBV11-2; cdr3_aa: CASSTYQGTGNTIYF; cdr3_nt: TGTGCCAGCAGCACCTACCAGGGAACTGGAAACACCATATATTTT
j_call: TRBJ2-3; d_call: .; cdr3_length: 15; clone_size: few; v_call: TRBV15; cdr3_aa: CATSLLRENTDTQYF; cdr3_nt: TGTGCCACCAGTCTCCTGCGGGAAAACACAGATACGCAGTATTTT
j_call: TRBJ1-1; d_call: .; cdr3_length: 13; clone_size: few; v_call: TRBV2; cdr3_aa: CASSEAARTEAFF; cdr3_nt: TGTGCCAGCAGTGAAGCAGCGAGAACTGAAGCTTTCTTT
j_call: TRBJ2-7; d_call: TRBD1; cdr3_length: 16; clone_size: few; v_call: TRBV25-1; cdr3_aa: CASSATIGQGGYEQYF; cdr3_nt: TGTGCCAGCAGTGCAACGATAGGACAGGGAGGCTACGAGCAGTACTTC
j_call: TRBJ1-5; d_call: .; cdr3_length: 9; clone_size: few; v_call: TRBV12-5; cdr3_aa: CASGAPQHF; cdr3_nt: TGTGCTAGTGGTGCGCCCCAGCATTTT
j_call: TRBJ1-2; d_call: TRBD1; cdr3_length: 14; clone_size: few; v_call: TRBV5-1; cdr3_aa: CASSTGQVYNGYTF; cdr3_nt: TGCGCCAGCAGCACGGGACAGGTGTATAACGGCTACACCTTC
j_call: TRBJ1-5; d_call: .; cdr3_length: 14; clone_size: .; v_call: TRBV11-2; cdr3_aa: CASSLGSSNQPQHF; cdr3_nt: TGTGCCAGCAGCTTAGGCAGTAGCAATCAGCCCCAGCATTTT
j_call: TRBJ1-4; d_call: .; cdr3_length: 13; clone_size: few; v_call: TRBV18; cdr3_aa: CASSPQGGEKLFF; cdr3_nt: TGTGCCAGCTCACCCCAGGGAGGCGAAAAACTGTTTTTT
j_call: TRBJ2-5; d_call: TRBD2; cdr3_length: 16; clone_size: .; v_call: TRBV18; cdr3_aa: CASSPVVLAGGETQYF; cdr3_nt: TGTGCCAGCTCACCTGTGGTTCTAGCGGGCGGAGAGACCCAGTACTTC
j_call: TRBJ1-6; d_call: .; cdr3_length: 13; clone_size: few; v_call: TRBV9; cdr3_aa: CASSAQEGSPLHF; cdr3_nt: TGTGCCAGCAGCGCCCAAGAGGGCTCACCCCTCCACTTT
j_call: TRBJ1-6; d_call: TRBD1; cdr3_length: 16; clone_size: few; v_call: TRBV6-6; cdr3_aa: CASRLEGTGHNSPLHF; cdr3_nt: TGTGCCAGCAGGCTAGAAGGGACAGGACATAATTCACCCCTCCACTTT
j_call: TRBJ1-1; d_call: TRBD1; cdr3_length: 14; clone_size: few; v_call: TRBV4-3; cdr3_aa: CASSPGQVETEAFF; cdr3_nt: TGCGCCAGCAGCCCAGGACAGGTAGAAACTGAAGCTTTCTTT
j_call: TRBJ1-2; d_call: .; cdr3_length: 13; clone_size: few; v_call: TRBV6-5; cdr3_aa: CASSYRGGYGYTF; cdr3_nt: TGTGCCAGCAGTTACCGGGGGGGCTATGGCTACACCTTC
j_call: TRBJ2-7; d_call: .; cdr3_length: 14; clone_size: .; v_call: TRBV7-2; cdr3_aa: CASSRDGTSYEQYF; cdr3_nt: TGTGCCAGCAGCCGTGACGGGACCTCCTACGAGCAGTACTTC
j_call: TRBJ2-3; d_call: .; cdr3_length: 13; clone_size: few; v_call: TRBV6-5; cdr3_aa: CASSLDYSGTQYF; cdr3_nt: TGTGCCAGCAGTCTCGACTATTCGGGTACGCAGTATTTT
j_call: TRBJ2-7; d_call: .; cdr3_length: 14; clone_size: few; v_call: TRBV19; cdr3_aa: CASSDDRSSYEQYF; cdr3_nt: TGTGCCAGTAGCGATGACAGAAGCTCCTACGAGCAGTACTTC
j_call: TRBJ2-1; d_call: .; cdr3_length: 15; clone_size: few; v_call: TRBV6-4; cdr3_aa: CASSEHGGSYNEQFF; cdr3_nt: TGTGCCAGCAGTGAACATGGCGGCTCCTACAATGAGCAGTTCTTC
j_call: TRBJ1-4; d_call: TRBD1; cdr3_length: 14; clone_size: few; v_call: TRBV11-2; cdr3_aa: CASSIGQGFEKLFF; cdr3_nt: TGTGCCAGCAGTATTGGACAGGGTTTCGAAAAACTGTTTTTT
j_call: TRBJ1-3; d_call: .; cdr3_length: 14; clone_size: many; v_call: TRBV28; cdr3_aa: CASSSTGSGNTIYF; cdr3_nt: TGTGCCAGCAGCTCGACAGGCTCTGGAAACACCATATATTTT